What follows are 9 T cell receptor beta chains derived from one specimen sequenced in a study of T cell responses to AZD1222 COVID-19 vaccine. Sequencing used immunoSEQ multiplex PCR; TCRdb keeps in-frame clones, though not all of them. This sample has some 140,000 clones, with roughly 90% found just once. Here the sequenced sample was peripheral blood, taken on day 0 of AZD1222 vaccination. These TCRs come from an adult in good health.

This clone appeared a few times. This chain's CDR3 is CASQSLGGVNQPQHF. CDR3 coding DNA: TGTGCCAGCCAAAGCCTGGGGGGGGTAAATCAGCCCCAGCATTTT. The V and J genes are TRBV5-6 and TRBJ1-5, with a tentative D call TRBD1 (5 bases). The CDR3 consists of 15 residues. Deletions cut 7 bases from V and 4 bases from J, with 18 bases between. Germline V lookup: CDR1 SGHDT, CDR2 YYEEEE. The entire variable domain, with the rest obtained from reference TRBV5-6 and TRBJ1-5, is as follows: DAGVTQSPTHLIKTRGQQVTLRCSPKSGHDTVSWYQQALGQGPQFIFQYYEEEERQRGNFPDRFSGHQFPNYSSELNVNALLLGDSALYLCASQSLGGVNQPQHFGDGTRLSIL.

This sequence joins TRBV28 and TRBJ2-3, with D perhaps being TRBD1 or TRBD2 (5 bases each). There are 13 residues in the CDR3. The V end was cut by 3 bases, the J end by 9 bases, with 13 bases between. Germline V gives CDR1 MDHEN, CDR2 SYDVKM. The CDR3 sequence is CASSLGTHMTQYF. The CDR3 DNA follows: TGTGCCAGCAGTTTGGGGACCCACATGACGCAGTATTTT.

V usage is TRBV4-1 and J usage is TRBJ2-3; tentative D call: TRBD2 (5 bases). Germline values: CDR1 MGHRA, CDR2 YSYEKL. This CDR3 region has 17 residues. Trimming stripped 0 bases from V and 0 bases from J, with 13 bases between. CDR3 protein: CASSQDSGLPSTDTQYF. CDR3 nucleotide sequence: TGCGCCAGCAGCCAAGATTCCGGACTCCCTAGCACAGATACGCAGTATTTT.

The chain combines TRBV4-1 with TRBJ2-7; D gene ambiguous. Germline CDR1 is MGHRA and CDR2 is YSYEKL. V gave up 1 base and J gave up 0 bases, with 13 bases separating them. This CDR3 spans 16 amino acids. The CDR3 reads CASSQGPQRSSYEQYF. The CDR3 DNA sequence: TGCGCCAGCAGCCAAGGTCCGCAGCGTAGCTCCTACGAGCAGTACTTC.

The chain carries TRBV4-1 and TRBJ2-7; D is perhaps TRBD2 (6 bases). Per germline, CDR1 MGHRA and CDR2 YSYEKL. Trimming stripped 1 base from V and 2 bases from J, with 12 bases between. This CDR3 contains 15 residues. The CDR3 DNA reads as TGCGCCAGCAGCCAAGCTAGCGTACCTCCCTACGAGCAGTACTTC. Translated: CASSQASVPPYEQYF.

CDR3: CASSFRTPTNNEQFF. The DNA for the CDR3 is TGTGCCAGCAGTTTTAGGACTCCCACCAACAATGAGCAGTTCTTC. The chain recombines TRBV28 with TRBJ2-1, with a weak D call TRBD2 (5 bases). The V end was cut by 3 bases, the J end by 5 bases, with 14 bases between. Germline V lookup: CDR1 MDHEN, CDR2 SYDVKM. There are 15 residues in the CDR3.

The chain employs TRBV6-4 and TRBJ2-7; a weak D match, TRBD1 (6 bases). V lost 4 bases to trimming and J lost 3 bases, with 7 bases between them. In germline, CDR1 is MRHNA, CDR2 SNTAGT. CDR3 length: 12 amino acids. The CDR3 spells CASSGTVYEQYF. The CDR3 DNA sequence: TGTGCCAGCAGTGGGACAGTCTACGAGCAGTACTTC.

V is TRBV6-6 and J is TRBJ1-2; 11 positions match TRBD1. With 2 bases clipped from V and 6 bases from J, the junction kept 8 bases outside the gene matches. The germline CDR1 and CDR2 sequences are MNHNY and SVGAGI (reference sequence). The CDR3 loop spans 16 amino acids. CDR3 amino acids: CASSYRMGQGVDGYTF. For the CDR3, the DNA is TGTGCCAGCAGTTACCGGATGGGACAGGGGGTCGATGGCTACACCTTC.

To note about this clone: This specimen includes other DNA sequences encoding the same CDR3. V usage is TRBV10-3 and J usage is TRBJ1-1; possibly TRBD1 for D (5 bases). The CDR3 spans 12 residues. The germline V and J ends were trimmed by 3 bases and 5 bases, with 7 bases remaining between them. The V gene's germline CDR1 is ENHRY and CDR2 SYGVKD. The CDR3 spells CAISDGGTEAFF. CDR3 nucleotides: TGTGCCATCAGTGATGGGGGGACTGAAGCTTTCTTT.